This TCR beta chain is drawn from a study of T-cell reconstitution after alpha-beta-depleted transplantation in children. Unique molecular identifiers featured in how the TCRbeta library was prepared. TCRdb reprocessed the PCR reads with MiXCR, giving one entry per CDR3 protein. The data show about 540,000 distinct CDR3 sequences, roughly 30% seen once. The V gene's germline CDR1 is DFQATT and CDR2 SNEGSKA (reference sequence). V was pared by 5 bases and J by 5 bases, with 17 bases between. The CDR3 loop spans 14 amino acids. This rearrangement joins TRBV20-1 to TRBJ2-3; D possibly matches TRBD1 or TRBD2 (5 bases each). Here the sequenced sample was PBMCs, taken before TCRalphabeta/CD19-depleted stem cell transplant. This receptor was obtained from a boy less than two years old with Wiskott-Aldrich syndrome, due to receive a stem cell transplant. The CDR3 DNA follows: TGCAGTGCTCCCGACCTGGGGACGCGAGATACGCAGTATTTT. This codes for CSAPDLGTRDTQYF.